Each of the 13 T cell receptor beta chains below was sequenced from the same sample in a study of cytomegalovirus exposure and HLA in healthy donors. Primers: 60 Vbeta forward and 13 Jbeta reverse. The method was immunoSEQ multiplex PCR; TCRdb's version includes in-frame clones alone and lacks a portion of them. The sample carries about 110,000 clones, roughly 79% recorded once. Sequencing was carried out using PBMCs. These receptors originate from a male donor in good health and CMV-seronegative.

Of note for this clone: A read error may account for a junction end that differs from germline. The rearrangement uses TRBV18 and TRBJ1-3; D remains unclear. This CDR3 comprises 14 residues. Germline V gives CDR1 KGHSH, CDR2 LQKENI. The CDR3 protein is CASSPPLGRNTIYF. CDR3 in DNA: TGTGCCAGCTCGCCACCGCTCGGGAGAAACACCATATATTTT.

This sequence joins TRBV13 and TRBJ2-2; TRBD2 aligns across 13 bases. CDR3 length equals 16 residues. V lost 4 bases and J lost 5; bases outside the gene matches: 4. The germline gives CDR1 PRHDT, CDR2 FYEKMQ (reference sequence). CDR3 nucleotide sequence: TGTGCCAGCAGCTCGGGACTAGCGGGGATGACCGGGGAGCTGTTTTTT. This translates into CASSSGLAGMTGELFF.

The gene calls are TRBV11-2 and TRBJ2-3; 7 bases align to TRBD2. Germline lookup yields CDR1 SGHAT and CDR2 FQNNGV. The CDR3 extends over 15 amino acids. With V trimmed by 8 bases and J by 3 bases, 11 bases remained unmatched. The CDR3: CASRNSAGRTDTQYF. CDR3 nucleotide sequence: TGTGCCAGCCGAAACTCAGCGGGAAGGACAGATACGCAGTATTTT.

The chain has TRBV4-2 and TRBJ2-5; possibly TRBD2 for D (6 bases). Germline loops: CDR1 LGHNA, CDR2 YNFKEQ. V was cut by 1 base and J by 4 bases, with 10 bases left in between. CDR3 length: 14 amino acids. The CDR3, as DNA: TGTGCCAGCAGCCAAGGTGCGGGGACAGAGACCCAGTACTTC. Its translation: CASSQGAGTETQYF.

The CDR3 loop reads CASSRDRVHGLNYGYTF. In DNA, the CDR3 is TGTGCCAGCAGCCGGGACAGGGTCCATGGTCTGAACTATGGCTACACCTTC. The rearrangement links TRBV13 to TRBJ1-2; TRBD1 agrees at 9 bases. Trimming at V came to 5 bases and at J to 2 bases, leaving 12 bases not matched to a gene. CDR1 PRHDT and CDR2 FYEKMQ come from the germline V gene (reference sequence). The CDR3 is 17 amino acids.

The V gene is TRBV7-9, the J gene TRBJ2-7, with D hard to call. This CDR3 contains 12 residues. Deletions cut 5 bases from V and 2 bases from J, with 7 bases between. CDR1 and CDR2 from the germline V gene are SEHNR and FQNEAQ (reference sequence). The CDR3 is CASSRLTYEQYF. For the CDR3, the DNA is TGTGCCAGCAGCCGACTGACCTACGAGCAGTACTTC.

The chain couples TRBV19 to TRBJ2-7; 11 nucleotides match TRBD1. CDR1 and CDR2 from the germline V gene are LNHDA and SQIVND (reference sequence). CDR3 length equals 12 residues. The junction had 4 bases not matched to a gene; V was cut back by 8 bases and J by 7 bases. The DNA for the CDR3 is TGTGCCAGTGGACAGGGGGCTAAGGAGCAGTACTTC. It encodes CASGQGAKEQYF. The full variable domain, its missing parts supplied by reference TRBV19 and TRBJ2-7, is DGGITQSPKYLFRKEGQNVTLSCEQNLNHDAMYWYRQDPGQGLRLIYYSQIVNDFQKGDIAEGYSVSREKKESFPLTVTSAQKNPTAFYLCASGQGAKEQYFGPGTRLTVT.

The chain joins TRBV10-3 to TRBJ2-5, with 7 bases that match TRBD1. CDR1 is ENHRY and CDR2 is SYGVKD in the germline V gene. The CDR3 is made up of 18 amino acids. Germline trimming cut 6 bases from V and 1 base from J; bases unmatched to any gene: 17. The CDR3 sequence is CAIRRGLQGLQIQETQYF. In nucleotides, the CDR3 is TGTGCCATCAGGAGGGGTTTACAGGGGCTCCAAATCCAAGAGACCCAGTACTTC.

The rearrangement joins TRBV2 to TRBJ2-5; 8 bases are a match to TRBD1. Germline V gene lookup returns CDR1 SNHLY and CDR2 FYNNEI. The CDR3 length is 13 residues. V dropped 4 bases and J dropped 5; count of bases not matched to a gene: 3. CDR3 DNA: TGTGCCAGCAGTGTGGACAGGGAGGAGACCCAGTACTTC. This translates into CASSVDREETQYF.

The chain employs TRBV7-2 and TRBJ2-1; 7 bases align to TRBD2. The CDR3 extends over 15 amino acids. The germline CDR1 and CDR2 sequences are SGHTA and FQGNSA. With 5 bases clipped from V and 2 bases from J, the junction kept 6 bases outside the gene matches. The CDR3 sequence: CASSRGLDTYNEQFF. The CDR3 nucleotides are TGTGCCAGCAGCCGTGGACTAGATACCTACAATGAGCAGTTCTTC.

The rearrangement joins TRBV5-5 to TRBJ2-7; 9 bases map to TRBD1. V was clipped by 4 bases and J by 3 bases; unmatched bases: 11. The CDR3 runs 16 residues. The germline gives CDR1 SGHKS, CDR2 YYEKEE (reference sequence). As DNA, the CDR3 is TGTGCCAGCAGCCCGGCCTTAGGGGGACAGGGCTACGAGCAGTACTTC. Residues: CASSPALGGQGYEQYF.

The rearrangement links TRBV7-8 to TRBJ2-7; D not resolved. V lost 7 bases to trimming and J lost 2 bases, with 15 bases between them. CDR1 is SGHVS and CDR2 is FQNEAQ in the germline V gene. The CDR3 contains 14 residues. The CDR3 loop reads CASTPDSATYEQYF. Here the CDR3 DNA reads TGTGCCAGCACCCCCGACTCGGCGACCTACGAGCAGTACTTC.

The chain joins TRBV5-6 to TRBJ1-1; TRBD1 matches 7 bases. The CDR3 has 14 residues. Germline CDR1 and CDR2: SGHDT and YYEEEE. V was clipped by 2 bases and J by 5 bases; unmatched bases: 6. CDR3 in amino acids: CASSLPPGGTEAFF. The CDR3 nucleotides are TGTGCCAGCAGCTTACCCCCAGGGGGTACTGAAGCTTTCTTT.